A single sample gave rise to the 27 T cell receptor beta chains below, sequenced in a study of regulatory T cells in long-lasting Graves disease. Building of the TCR beta libraries involved iRepertoire HTBI primers and Arm-PCR of CDR3 regions. TCRdb re-analysed the multiplex PCR reads in MiXCR, keeping a single row per CDR3 protein. The table lists approximately 360,000 distinct CDR3 sequences, approximately 25% of them singletons. Time point described: persistent/refractory GD, antithyroid drugs over 5 years with positive TRAb. There was RNA extracted from PBMCs, and the TCR library was made from it. The source material was peripheral blood mononuclear cells (PBMCs), sampled when the disease was refractory, from a patient treated with antithyroid drugs. These receptors came from a woman in her 40s with Graves disease.

This clonotype was seen many times. The J gene is TRBJ1-1, the V gene TRBV2; TRBD1 might be the D (6 bases). The V end lost 6 bases, the J end lost 0 bases, and 14 bases lay between the germline ends. The germline V gene encodes CDR1 SNHLY and CDR2 FYNNEI. This CDR3 comprises 15 residues. CDR3 in amino acids: CASRGRQGMNTEAFF. The CDR3 coding sequence is TGTGCCAGCAGAGGTAGGCAGGGGATGAACACTGAAGCTTTCTTT.

The chain combines TRBV24-1 with TRBJ1-4, with D possibly TRBD1 on 5 matching bases. The CDR3 loop spans 17 amino acids. V lost 3 bases, J lost 0 bases, and 13 bases lay in between. Germline V gives CDR1 KGHDR, CDR2 SFDVKD. CDR3 loop: CATSDRGQGTTNEKLFF. The CDR3 bases are TGTGCCACCAGTGATCGCGGCCAGGGAACAACTAATGAAAAACTGTTTTTT.

The chain uses TRBV6-5 and TRBJ2-1; D is perhaps TRBD1 or TRBD2 (5 bases each). The CDR3 consists of 15 residues. The germline gives CDR1 MNHEY, CDR2 SVGAGI. The V and J ends lost 2 bases and 8 bases respectively, with 16 bases between them. The CDR3 spells CASSYLGTRSHEQFF. As DNA, the CDR3 is TGTGCCAGCAGTTACCTTGGGACGCGATCACATGAGCAGTTCTTC.

In its sample, this clonotype was seen many times. V is TRBV2 and J is TRBJ2-2; no reliable D call. V was shortened by 5 bases and J by 0 bases, with 7 bases between the two germline ends. CDR3 size: 14 residues. Germline lookup yields CDR1 SNHLY and CDR2 FYNNEI. The CDR3 region has the DNA TGTGCCAGCAGTTGGGCCTCGAACACCGGGGAGCTGTTTTTT. Protein product: CASSWASNTGELFF.

The CDR3 is CSASWGDYFYKNIQYF. The CDR3 region has the DNA TGCAGTGCTTCCTGGGGGGACTATTTTTACAAAAACATTCAGTACTTC. The chain is built from TRBV20-1 and TRBJ2-4, with TRBD2 matching 7 bases. Germline-derived CDR1 and CDR2 are DFQATT and SNEGSKA (reference sequence). V lost 5 bases and J lost 3; bases outside the gene matches: 13. The length of the CDR3 is 16 residues.

This clonotype was observed many times. The chain is built from TRBV19 and TRBJ2-7; 8 nucleotides align to TRBD2. Germline V gene sequence: CDR1 LNHDA, CDR2 SQIVND (reference sequence). The CDR3 has 15 amino acids. The V and J ends lost 3 bases and 1 base, in that order; junction bases with no gene match: 5. The CDR3 nucleotides are TGTGCCAGTAGTATGGGAACTAGCGGTTCCTACGAGCAGTACTTC. It specifies CASSMGTSGSYEQYF.

Many counts were recorded for this clonotype. This chain connects TRBV28 to TRBJ2-7, with TRBD2 identical over 9 bases. The CDR3 consists of 15 residues. V trimming: 8 bases; J trimming: 7 bases; junction bases outside the gene matches: 15. CDR1 is MDHEN, CDR2 SYDVKM, per germline. The CDR3 DNA follows: TGTGCCAGCTCAATCGGGACTAGCACTCCCCCTGAGCAGTACTTC. It codes for CASSIGTSTPPEQYF.

The rearrangement links TRBV6-1 to TRBJ1-2, with D perhaps TRBD1 (6 bases). Trimming took 6 bases from V and 4 from J, leaving 18 bases between them. Germline loops: CDR1 MNHNS, CDR2 SASEGT. The CDR3 runs 15 residues. CDR3 DNA sequence: TGTGCCAGCAGCAAATCCGTGACAGGCACCTATGGCTACACCTTC. Its translation: CASSKSVTGTYGYTF.

This chain connects TRBV10-3 to TRBJ1-4; D not resolved. This CDR3 region has 14 residues. CDR1 and CDR2 (germline): ENHRY, SYGVKD. V shed 10 bases and J shed 6 bases, with 18 bases lying between them. CDR3 residues: CATRQNLRDEKLFF. The CDR3 DNA is TGTGCCACCAGACAAAACCTAAGAGATGAAAAACTGTTTTTT.

This clonotype has at least ten counts. V is TRBV28 and J is TRBJ1-5, with D maybe TRBD1 (6 bases). V was cut by 4 bases and J by 3 bases, with 10 bases left in between. The CDR3 totals 14 residues. Per germline, CDR1 MDHEN and CDR2 SYDVKM. CDR3 nucleotides: TGTGCCAGCAGTTCAACAGGGTACAATCAGCCCCAGCATTTT. Encoded protein: CASSSTGYNQPQHF.

This clonotype has more than one count but fewer than ten. The V and J genes are TRBV29-1 and TRBJ2-5; D is ambiguous. CDR3 length: 13 amino acids. Looked up from germline, CDR1 is SQVTM and CDR2 is ANQGSEA. V was pared by 7 bases and J by 1 base, with 13 bases between. CDR3 nucleotide sequence: TGCAGCGCTTATGACGGGCCCCAAGAGACCCAGTACTTC. Encoded protein: CSAYDGPQETQYF. The full variable domain, its missing parts supplied by reference TRBV29-1 and TRBJ2-5, is SAVISQKPSRDICQRGTSLTIQCQVDSQVTMMFWYRQQPGQSLTLIATANQGSEATYESGFVIDKFPISRPNLTFSTLTVSNMSPEDSSIYLCSAYDGPQETQYFGPGTRLLVL.

The V call is TRBV6-5, the J call TRBJ1-6, with a weak D call TRBD1 (5 bases). V was shortened by 3 bases and J by 2 bases, with 8 bases between the two germline ends. Germline assignment: CDR1 MNHEY and CDR2 SVGAGI. The CDR3 covers 15 residues. The CDR3: CASSYGGPYNSPLHF. CDR3 bases: TGTGCCAGCAGTTATGGGGGTCCCTATAATTCACCCCTCCACTTT.

This clonotype was found many times. CDR3 in DNA: TGTGCCAGCAGCGACACAGGGACGGGGCAAGAGACCCAGTACTTC. Protein: CASSDTGTGQETQYF. The J gene is TRBJ2-5, the V gene TRBV12-3 or TRBV12-4; the D gene is possibly TRBD1 (6 bases). The CDR3 consists of 15 residues. V was shortened by 6 bases and J by 2 bases, with 16 bases between the two germline ends.

This clonotype was recorded many times. The chain links TRBV2 to TRBJ1-5; tentative D call: TRBD1 (5 bases). This CDR3 has 15 amino acids. CDR1 is SNHLY and CDR2 is FYNNEI in the germline V gene. V dropped 3 bases and J dropped 2 bases, with 11 bases sitting between them. The DNA for the CDR3 is TGTGCCAGCAGTGAGTGGGGAGGGGGCAATCAGCCCCAGCATTTT. It yields the protein CASSEWGGGNQPQHF.

In its sample, this clonotype was seen many times. The rearrangement links TRBV28 to TRBJ2-7, with 8 bases identical to TRBD2. The length of the CDR3 is 14 residues. Germline CDR1 and CDR2: MDHEN and SYDVKM. Unmatched junction bases numbered 9, after V lost 7 bases and J lost 4 bases. CDR3 sequence: CASTRRLARYEQYF. CDR3 sequence (DNA): TGTGCCAGCACCCGAAGACTAGCGCGTTACGAGCAGTACTTC.

This clonotype was observed many times. The CDR3 sequence is CASRLRGRSGYTF. CDR3 DNA: TGTGCCAGCAGACTCAGGGGGCGAAGCGGCTACACCTTC. V is TRBV12-3 or TRBV12-4 and J is TRBJ1-2; TRBD1 matches 8 bases. Losses at the gene ends were 6 bases for V and 8 bases for J; bases not matched to a gene: 8. The length of the CDR3 is 13 residues.

The chain recombines TRBV2 with TRBJ2-1; 8 bases align to TRBD2. The ends lost 6 bases at V and 4 bases at J; junction bases unmatched: 8. This CDR3 comprises 15 residues. Germline-derived CDR1 and CDR2 are SNHLY and FYNNEI. The CDR3 reads CASSEPGTRYNEQFF. In DNA, the CDR3 is TGTGCCAGCAGCGAACCCGGGACTAGATACAATGAGCAGTTCTTC.

This clonotype was seen more than once but under ten times. The V gene is TRBV18, the J gene TRBJ1-5, with D possibly TRBD1 on 6 matching bases. V lost 1 base and J lost 4, with 11 bases in between. The CDR3 contains 15 residues. Germline loops: CDR1 KGHSH, CDR2 LQKENI. The CDR3 DNA follows: TGTGCCAGCTCACCACTGGGGGCTCAGAATCAGCCCCAGCATTTT. Its translation is CASSPLGAQNQPQHF.

This clonotype was found many times. The J gene is TRBJ2-6, the V gene TRBV2, with no clear D. The CDR3 totals 13 residues. Per the germline V gene, CDR1 is SNHLY and CDR2 is FYNNEI. V gave up 4 bases and J gave up 4 bases, with 5 bases separating them. CDR3 protein: CASSVGGANVLTF. The CDR3 nucleotides read TGTGCCAGCAGTGTCGGGGGGGCCAACGTCCTGACTTTC. Looking up the rest from reference TRBV2 and TRBJ2-6 gives the full variable domain: EPEVTQTPSHQVTQMGQEVILRCVPISNHLYFYWYRQILGQKVEFLVSFYNNEISEKSEIFDDQFSVERPDGSNFTLKIRSTKLEDSAMYFCASSVGGANVLTFGAGSRLTVL.

The chain couples TRBV28 to TRBJ2-5; a possible D gene is TRBD2 (6 bases). The J call is uncertain, as TRBJ2-1 better fits the DNA end. The germline gives CDR1 MDHEN, CDR2 SYDVKM. This CDR3 is 15 amino acids long. The CDR3 sequence: CASSFFVGTGGLQFF. The CDR3, as DNA: TGTGCCAGCAGTTTTTTTGTGGGGACTGGTGGCCTGCAGTTCTTC.

The chain has TRBV10-3 and TRBJ2-1; TRBD2 aligns across 7 bases. Per germline, CDR1 ENHRY and CDR2 SYGVKD. Trimming removed 7 bases from V and 0 bases from J; junction bases left unmatched: 9. The CDR3 totals 16 residues. CDR3 in amino acids: CAIKGTSEYSYNEQFF. In DNA, the CDR3 is TGTGCCATCAAGGGTACTAGCGAGTACTCCTACAATGAGCAGTTCTTC.

This clonotype was recorded at least ten times. This rearrangement joins TRBV12-3 or TRBV12-4 to TRBJ2-7; 8 bases match TRBD2. There are 14 residues in the CDR3. V lost 6 bases and J lost 2; bases outside the gene matches: 6. In nucleotides, the CDR3 is TGTGCCAGCAGCCATAGCGGGACCCCCTACGAGCAGTACTTC. It is translated as CASSHSGTPYEQYF.

This clonotype has at least ten counts. V usage is TRBV2 and J usage is TRBJ1-2; the D gene is possibly TRBD1 (5 bases). With 3 bases removed from V and 1 base from J, the gap between germline ends came to 12 bases. Germline lookup yields CDR1 SNHLY and CDR2 FYNNEI. The CDR3 is 15 residues long. The CDR3 DNA sequence: TGTGCCAGCAGTGACCAGGGAGGACTTAACTATGGCTACACCTTC. This sequence encodes CASSDQGGLNYGYTF.

This clonotype was observed a few times. This rearrangement joins TRBV20-1 to TRBJ2-5; maybe TRBD2 (6 bases). Germline loops: CDR1 DFQATT, CDR2 SNEGSKA (reference sequence). V was cut by 6 bases and J by 5 bases, with 22 bases left in between. The CDR3 is 15 amino acids. The CDR3 DNA reads TGCAGTGCCAAGGGGACTGGCGGCACCTGGGAGACCCAGTACTTC. The encoded protein is CSAKGTGGTWETQYF.

This sequence joins TRBV15 and TRBJ1-2, with D possibly TRBD1 on 6 matching bases. Trimming took 0 bases from V and 10 from J, leaving 15 bases between them. CDR1 is LNHNV, CDR2 YYDKDF, per germline (reference sequence). The CDR3 has 14 amino acids. The CDR3 sequence: CATSRDLGARVYTF. The CDR3 coding sequence is TGTGCCACCAGCAGAGATCTGGGGGCCCGGGTCTACACCTTC.

This clonotype was detected ten times or more. The DNA is omitted, as the CDR3 cannot be located on it reliably, and the CDR3 follows TCRdb's listing. The chain employs TRBV28 and TRBJ2-7; the table gives TRBD2 as D, unverified against the DNA. Germline V CDR1 and CDR2: MDHEN, SYDVKM. The CDR3 is made up of 16 amino acids, end residues included. The CDR3 spells CASSFLAALWGYEQYF.

This clonotype was counted at least ten times. The chain uses TRBV28 and TRBJ2-2, with 16 bases identical to TRBD2. The CDR3 totals 18 residues. Germline trimming cut 5 bases from V and 5 bases from J; bases unmatched to any gene: 8. The V gene's germline CDR1 is MDHEN and CDR2 SYDVKM. The CDR3 DNA sequence: TGTGCCAGCAGTCCCTTCGGGACTAGCGGGAGGGGAACCGGGGAGCTGTTTTTT. Translated: CASSPFGTSGRGTGELFF.